One sample yielded the 12 T cell receptor beta chains listed below, sequenced in a study of T-cell memory formation after mild COVID-19. TCRdb analysed the 5' RACE reads with MiXCR anew, one entry per CDR3 protein. The sample holds 450,000 or so distinct CDR3 sequences; around 18% are singletons and the top ten take approximately 8.1%. Sequencing was performed on PBMCs or a T cell subset sorted from them (not recorded which). These receptors were collected from an adult woman who had mild COVID-19 (a few samples of this study predate the infection). Cell type and time point are not known.

In nucleotides, the CDR3 is TGTGCCAGCAGCCAAGATGGCCAGAGTGGCTACACCTTC. The encoded protein is CASSQDGQSGYTF. The chain has TRBV3-1 and TRBJ1-2, with D hard to call. V was pared by 0 bases and J by 7 bases, with 9 bases between. This CDR3 is built from 13 residues. Germline values: CDR1 LGHDT, CDR2 YNNKEL (reference sequence). The entire variable domain, with the rest obtained from reference TRBV3-1 and TRBJ1-2, is as follows: DTAVSQTPKYLVTQMGNDKSIKCEQNLGHDTMYWYKQDSKKFLKIMFSYNNKELIINETVPNRFSPKSPDKAHLNLHINSLELGDSAVYFCASSQDGQSGYTFGSGTRLTVV.

The rearrangement links TRBV7-2 to TRBJ1-2; D is unclear. Germline V lookup: CDR1 SGHTA, CDR2 FQGNSA. The CDR3 has 12 amino acids. V shed 3 bases and J shed 5 bases, with 7 bases lying between them. The CDR3 DNA follows: TGTGCCAGCAGCTTTGTACAGTATGGCTACACCTTC. It codes for CASSFVQYGYTF.

There are a few counts of this clonotype. V is TRBV6-1 and J is TRBJ2-7, with a tentative D call TRBD1 (6 bases). This CDR3 has 16 amino acids. Germline assignment: CDR1 MNHNS and CDR2 SASEGT. V lost 4 bases, J lost 5 bases, and 21 bases lay in between. CDR3 sequence: CASSGTDSWAKNEQYF. The DNA of the CDR3 is TGTGCCAGCAGTGGGACGGACAGCTGGGCTAAAAACGAGCAGTACTTC.

In this sample, this clonotype turned up a few times. The gene calls are TRBV2 and TRBJ2-1, with a weak D call TRBD1 (6 bases). Germline V gene data show CDR1 as SNHLY and CDR2 as FYNNEI. V gave up 5 bases and J gave up 0 bases, with 20 bases separating them. This CDR3 is 18 amino acids long. This CDR3 reads CASSPQIITGSSYNEQFF. CDR3 nucleotides: TGTGCCAGCAGTCCTCAAATCATTACAGGGAGCTCCTACAATGAGCAGTTCTTC.

This clonotype was seen only a few times. This chain links TRBV14 with TRBJ1-1; possible D gene TRBD1, 5 bases. The germline V gene encodes CDR1 SGHDN and CDR2 FVKESK. The V end was cut by 0 bases, the J end by 6 bases, with 14 bases between. There are 15 residues in the CDR3. This CDR3 reads CASSQDRGFIAEAFF. Here the CDR3 DNA reads TGTGCCAGCAGCCAAGATCGGGGGTTTATCGCTGAAGCTTTCTTT. The variable domain in full, with the rest retrieved from reference TRBV14 and TRBJ1-1, is EAGVTQFPSHSVIEKGQTVTLRCDPISGHDNLYWYRRVMGKEIKFLLHFVKESKQDESGMPNNRFLAERTGGTYSTLKVQPAELEDSGVYFCASSQDRGFIAEAFFGQGTRLTVV.

The chain couples TRBV24-1 to TRBJ1-5; no reliable D call. This CDR3 has 13 residues. Between the trimmed V and J ends, which lost 9 bases and 3 bases, there was a span of 11 bases. Per germline, CDR1 KGHDR and CDR2 SFDVKD. The CDR3 is CATGLGNNQPQHF. The CDR3 DNA reads TGTGCCACCGGTCTCGGGAACAATCAGCCCCAGCATTTT.

The chain uses TRBV20-1 and TRBJ1-1; D perhaps matches TRBD1 (5 bases). Germline V gene data show CDR1 as DFQATT and CDR2 as SNEGSKA (reference sequence). This CDR3 contains 9 residues. Trimming removed 6 bases from V and 8 bases from J, with 7 bases in between. The CDR3: CSARDEAFF. The CDR3 DNA sequence: TGCAGTGCCAGGGACGAAGCTTTCTTT.

The chain joins TRBV11-2 to TRBJ1-1, with 7 bases matching TRBD1. V dropped 3 bases and J dropped 3; count of bases not matched to a gene: 10. The CDR3 runs to 16 residues. CDR1 and CDR2 from the germline V gene are SGHAT and FQNNGV. CDR3 sequence (DNA): TGTGCCAGCAGCTTTGCCGGGACAGTGCGCGACACTGAAGCTTTCTTT. It encodes CASSFAGTVRDTEAFF.

V and J are TRBV5-4 and TRBJ1-1, with D possibly being TRBD1 (6 bases). CDR3 length equals 15 residues. Germline CDR1 SGHNT, CDR2 YYREEE (reference sequence). Trimming removed 2 bases from V and 1 base from J, with 12 bases in between. CDR3 nucleotides: TGTGCCAGCAGCTTAGGGAGACAGGCGAACACTGAAGCTTTCTTT. It specifies CASSLGRQANTEAFF.

This chain joins TRBV12-3 or TRBV12-4 and TRBJ2-5; TRBD2 might be the D (5 bases). The CDR3 sequence is 14 residues long. The ends were cut back, 6 bases at V and 4 bases at J, with 15 bases in the middle. CDR3: CASSRSGVRETQYF. In DNA, the CDR3 is TGTGCCAGCAGCCGCTCCGGGGTCCGAGAGACCCAGTACTTC.

In its sample, this clonotype was seen a few times. The chain has TRBV27 and TRBJ1-2; D ambiguous. CDR1 and CDR2 from the germline V gene are MNHEY and SMNVEV (reference sequence). This CDR3 is 16 amino acids long. V was clipped by 6 bases and J by 2 bases, with 19 bases between them. CDR3 coding DNA: TGTGCCAGCAGCCCAATATCCAGACTGGCGAACTATGGCTACACCTTC. It specifies CASSPISRLANYGYTF.

This chain connects TRBV20-1 to TRBJ1-4, with no clear D. V lost 6 bases and J 0 bases, leaving 8 bases between the germline ends. This CDR3 is built from 13 residues. Germline V lookup: CDR1 DFQATT, CDR2 SNEGSKA (reference sequence). The chain's CDR3 is CSAARTTNEKLFF. The CDR3 coding sequence is TGCAGTGCCGCCCGGACAACTAATGAAAAACTGTTTTTT.